This TCR beta chain was identified in a study of blood T cell repertoires in COVID-19. Study as a whole: Sites across the United States, Italy and Spain contributed samples from acute and convalescent COVID-19. T cells, B-cell-depleted T cells, or PBMCs provided the cDNA or gDNA that served as material.

Trimming pared 1 base from V and 4 bases from J, leaving 7 bases between. This CDR3 contains 13 residues. Germline CDR1 and CDR2: LGHNA and YNFKEQ. The repertoire was sequenced with immunoSEQ multiplex PCR; TCRdb's copy has only in-frame clones and lacks some. Of around 200,000 clones in the sample, 85% to 90% were seen once. Sequenced sample: peripheral blood. The source of this sequence is a man aged 45-65 years with acute or convalescent COVID-19. The V call is TRBV4-2, the J call TRBJ2-5; TRBD2 might be the D (6 bases). This chain's CDR3 is CASSQAGGETQYF. CDR3 coding DNA: TGTGCCAGCAGCCAAGCCGGGGGAGAGACCCAGTACTTC.